The clone carrying this T cell receptor beta chain appeared a few times. Its specificity is not known. The germline V gene has CDR1 SGHNT and CDR2 YYREEE (reference sequence). V shed 0 bases, J shed 7 bases, and the junction held 3 bases outside the gene matches. The CDR3 has 14 residues. The sample belongs to a study of cytomegalovirus exposure and HLA in healthy donors. Study-level results: Rarity held for most TCR sequences, but there were some public TCRs that occurred in many donors. Most TCR beta V segments were productive about 87% or about 30% of the time in an earlier analysis. Confirmation in vitro established that three CMV-associated chains were specific for CMV antigens.

Primers: 60 Vbeta forward and 13 Jbeta reverse. TCRdb keeps only in-frame clones here, not all; method: immunoSEQ multiplex PCR. This sample carries about 130,000 clones, over 75% of them seen once, and the ten largest clones take roughly 4.2%. This sequence originates from a male donor in good health and CMV-seropositive. The sequencing input was PBMCs. The chain links TRBV5-4 to TRBJ2-4; 8 bases agree with TRBD1. CDR3 DNA: TGTGCCAGCAGCTTGGGGACAGGGCCGAACATTCAGTACTTC. Amino acid sequence: CASSLGTGPNIQYF.